The 21 T cell receptor beta chains given below trace back to one sample, sequenced in a study of shared clonotypes between healthy human individuals. TCRdb's copy holds only in-frame clones and misses some; the assay was immunoSEQ multiplex PCR. The sample lists hundreds of thousands of clones; 73% were seen once. The specimen was memory CD4+ T cells sorted from blood. The subset here: CD45RA-negative fraction. The source is a woman in her 30s in good health.

The chain has TRBV6-4 and TRBJ2-1; TRBD1 matches 9 bases. The J segment lost 4 bases and the V segment lost 4 bases, leaving 8 bases of the junction unmatched. The CDR3 runs to 16 residues. The germline gives CDR1 MRHNA, CDR2 SNTAGT. CDR3 sequence: CASSGSGTGRYNEQFF. The CDR3 DNA follows: TGTGCCAGCAGTGGGTCCGGGACAGGGCGATACAATGAGCAGTTCTTC.

This sequence joins TRBV30 and TRBJ2-2; TRBD2 might be the D (5 bases). V was clipped by 3 bases and J by 3 bases, with 11 bases between them. CDR1 is GTSNPN and CDR2 is SVGIG in the germline V gene (reference sequence). The CDR3 sequence is 14 residues long. CDR3 in DNA: TGTGCCTGGAGGGCCGGCGGGCACACCGGGGAGCTGTTTTTT. The encoded protein is CAWRAGGHTGELFF.

The chain carries TRBV9 and TRBJ2-3, with no clear D. The V end lost 0 bases, the J end lost 0 bases, and 11 bases lay between the germline ends. Germline CDR1 SGDLS, CDR2 YYNGEE. This CDR3 contains 16 residues. Written as DNA, the CDR3 is TGTGCCAGCAGCGTAGGGTTCGGTGCTAGCACAGATACGCAGTATTTT. As protein: CASSVGFGASTDTQYF. Using reference TRBV9 and TRBJ2-3 for the parts outside the CDR3, the full variable domain is DSGVTQTPKHLITATGQRVTLRCSPRSGDLSVYWYQQSLDQGLQFLIQYYNGEERAKGNILERFSAQQFPDLHSELNLSSLELGDSALYFCASSVGFGASTDTQYFGPGTRLTVL.

This clone was counted between two and nine times. The rearrangement uses TRBV5-8 and TRBJ2-1; 10 bases align to TRBD2. Germline V CDR1 and CDR2: SGHTS, YDEGEE. The CDR3 contains 15 residues. V trimming: 6 bases; J trimming: 7 bases; junction bases outside the gene matches: 10. This chain's CDR3 is CASMRAGGLKNEQFF. The CDR3 nucleotides are TGTGCCAGCATGCGAGCGGGAGGGTTAAAAAATGAGCAGTTCTTC.

The J gene is TRBJ2-5, the V gene TRBV7-2, with D perhaps TRBD2 (5 bases). This CDR3 spans 13 amino acids. Germline CDR1 is SGHTA and CDR2 is FQGNSA. V was pared by 2 bases and J by 6 bases, with 10 bases between. The chain's CDR3 is CASSLNGMQTQYF. CDR3 nucleotide sequence: TGTGCCAGCAGCTTAAACGGGATGCAGACCCAGTACTTC.

Concerning this clone: This sample includes further DNA sequences coding for the same CDR3. The V call is TRBV10-3, the J call TRBJ2-3; D may match TRBD1 or TRBD2 (5 bases each). Germline loops: CDR1 ENHRY, CDR2 SYGVKD. Between the trimmed V and J ends, which lost 0 bases and 1 base, there was a span of 5 bases. This CDR3 spans 14 amino acids. Here the CDR3 reads CAISESGGTDTQYF. The CDR3 DNA reads as TGTGCCATCAGTGAGTCGGGGGGCACAGATACGCAGTATTTT.

The chain couples TRBV5-5 to TRBJ2-7; 10 bases match TRBD2. Germline V gene lookup returns CDR1 SGHKS and CDR2 YYEKEE (reference sequence). V shed 5 bases and J 4 bases; nucleotides not matched to a gene: 9. The CDR3 length is 15 residues. CDR3: CASSPRASGSYEQYF. The DNA for the CDR3 is TGTGCCAGCAGTCCGCGGGCTAGCGGGAGTTACGAGCAGTACTTC.

This chain joins TRBV9 and TRBJ1-2; TRBD1 matches 8 bases. The CDR3 spans 13 residues. V was clipped by 4 bases and J by 5 bases; unmatched bases: 4. Germline V gene lookup returns CDR1 SGDLS and CDR2 YYNGEE. CDR3 DNA: TGTGCCAGCAGCTTCGGACAGGGATATGGCTACACCTTC. It yields the protein CASSFGQGYGYTF.

V gene TRBV4-1 combines with J gene TRBJ2-5; the match to TRBD1 covers 10 bases. The end of the DNA is better explained by TRBJ2-7, so the J call may be wrong. CDR1 MGHRA and CDR2 YSYEKL come from the germline V gene. This CDR3 has 14 residues. This CDR3 is CASSQVTGGHEQYF. CDR3 bases: TGCGCCAGCAGCCAAGTGACAGGGGGCCACGAGCAGTACTTC.

A note on this clone: Mismatch with germline at one junction end may stem from a read error. The rearrangement links TRBV2 to TRBJ1-1; 12 nucleotides match TRBD1. The CDR3 runs 15 residues. Germline CDR1 SNHLY, CDR2 FYNNEI. In nucleotides, the CDR3 is TGTGCCAGCAGGGAAGGGACAGGGGGCAACACTGAAGCTTTCTTT. Translated: CASREGTGGNTEAFF.

The chain joins TRBV28 to TRBJ1-4; D is ambiguous. Germline CDR1 and CDR2: MDHEN and SYDVKM. This CDR3 has 13 residues. The V end was cut by 6 bases, the J end by 4 bases, with 9 bases between. Here the CDR3 DNA reads TGTGCCAGCAGAGGCGGACTTAATGAAAAACTGTTTTTT. Translated, it gives CASRGGLNEKLFF.

The genes are TRBV14 and TRBJ2-1, with 7 positions matching TRBD1. Germline V gives CDR1 SGHDN, CDR2 FVKESK. The CDR3 consists of 15 residues. V was clipped by 2 bases and J by 7 bases; unmatched bases: 8. This CDR3 reads CASSQRQGQGNEQFF. The CDR3 coding sequence is TGTGCCAGCAGCCAACGACAGGGTCAAGGGAATGAGCAGTTCTTC.

The chain couples TRBV5-1 to TRBJ2-5, with 10 positions matching TRBD2. Germline CDR1 is SGHRS and CDR2 is YFSETQ. The CDR3 spans 15 residues. With 3 bases clipped from V and 5 bases from J, the junction kept 7 bases outside the gene matches. This CDR3 reads CASSWGLAGAETQYF. The CDR3 DNA is TGCGCCAGCAGCTGGGGGCTAGCGGGAGCGGAGACCCAGTACTTC.

The chain uses TRBV15 and TRBJ1-2; tentative D call: TRBD1 (6 bases). Trimming took off 3 bases at V and 8 bases at J, with 16 bases between the two ends. In germline, CDR1 is LNHNV, CDR2 YYDKDF (reference sequence). The CDR3 is made up of 14 amino acids. CDR3 coding DNA: TGTGCCACCAGCAGTCCGACAGGCTTCGACGGCTACACCTTC. It is translated as CATSSPTGFDGYTF.

The rearrangement uses TRBV19 and TRBJ1-4; D gene uncertain. Trimming took 3 bases from V and 4 from J, leaving 6 bases between them. The CDR3 has 13 residues. Germline CDR1 LNHDA, CDR2 SQIVND (reference sequence). The CDR3 sequence is CASSIPDNEKLFF. The CDR3, as DNA: TGTGCCAGTAGTATCCCGGATAATGAAAAACTGTTTTTT.

The chain has TRBV5-4 and TRBJ2-7; D gene ambiguous. The CDR3 length is 14 residues. Trimming cost V 4 bases and J 0 bases, with 11 bases left between them. CDR1 and CDR2 (germline): SGHNT, YYREEE (reference sequence). The CDR3 DNA is TGTGCCAGCAGCGGGCGCGATGGCTCCTACGAGCAGTACTTC. This encodes CASSGRDGSYEQYF.

The J gene is TRBJ1-1, the V gene TRBV6-1; D is unresolved. Between the trimmed V and J ends, which lost 2 bases and 5 bases, there was a span of 15 bases. CDR3 length: 15 amino acids. Germline values: CDR1 MNHNS, CDR2 SASEGT. The CDR3 DNA sequence: TGTGCCAGCAGTGAAATAGGCAGCGGAGCTACTGAAGCTTTCTTT. It codes for CASSEIGSGATEAFF.

This clone was observed a handful of times. The V gene is TRBV7-2, the J gene TRBJ1-4; 11 bases are shared with TRBD1. V was clipped by 5 bases and J by 10 bases; unmatched bases: 9. The CDR3 length is 15 residues. CDR1 is SGHTA, CDR2 FQGNSA, per germline. CDR3 nucleotides: TGTGCCAGCAGCAGGAGGGACAGGGGGTTTGGAAAACTGTTTTTT. This codes for CASSRRDRGFGKLFF.

A few counts support this clone. The chain has TRBV6-5 and TRBJ2-7, with D maybe TRBD2 (5 bases). The CDR3 contains 14 residues. CDR1 MNHEY and CDR2 SVGAGI come from the germline V gene. V was clipped by 6 bases and J by 2 bases, with 14 bases between them. Here the CDR3 reads CASRPRAEAYEQYF. In DNA, the CDR3 is TGTGCCAGCAGGCCCAGAGCGGAGGCCTACGAGCAGTACTTC.

The V gene is TRBV11-2, the J gene TRBJ2-1; perhaps TRBD2 as D (5 bases). Trimming removed 5 bases at V and 4 bases at J, with 15 bases between. The CDR3 contains 15 residues. Germline CDR1 SGHAT, CDR2 FQNNGV. The CDR3 spells CASSPDGGPYNEQFF. In DNA, the CDR3 is TGTGCCAGCAGCCCTGACGGCGGGCCATACAATGAGCAGTTCTTC.

The chain joins TRBV7-9 to TRBJ2-2, with TRBD2 matching 7 bases. The germline gives CDR1 SEHNR, CDR2 FQNEAQ (reference sequence). The CDR3 is 17 residues long. V was pared by 1 base and J by 4 bases, with 9 bases of the junction left unmatched. CDR3 amino acids: CASSLGGGRSSTGELFF. DNA of the CDR3: TGTGCCAGCAGCTTAGGCGGCGGGAGAAGTTCCACCGGGGAGCTGTTTTTT.